These 26 T cell receptor beta chains originate from one sample sequenced in a study of patients and donors after allogeneic stem cell transplantation. MiXCR, run by TCRdb on the RT-PCR reads, gives a single entry per CDR3 protein. Of over 150,000 distinct CDR3 sequences in the sample, 40% to 45% are singletons; the top ten hold approximately 32%. Sample: blood, either unsorted or a sorted T cell fraction (not recorded which). The receptor set was obtained from a human donor who was either an allogeneic HSCT recipient or a stem cell or donor lymphocyte infusion donor (not recorded which). It is not recorded whose cells these are; they may come from a transplant donor.

The chain couples TRBV11-2 to TRBJ2-3; TRBD2 matches 8 bases. Germline-derived CDR1 and CDR2 are SGHAT and FQNNGV. The CDR3 consists of 15 residues. Losses at the gene ends were 1 base for V and 5 bases for J; bases not matched to a gene: 5. The CDR3 loop is CASSLGGLAKDTQYF. In DNA form, the CDR3 reads TGTGCCAGCAGCTTAGGAGGACTAGCTAAAGATACGCAGTATTTT.

The chain combines TRBV29-1 with TRBJ1-2, with 7 bases matching TRBD1. The CDR3 loop spans 13 amino acids. Per the germline V gene, CDR1 is SQVTM and CDR2 is ANQGSEA. V lost 4 bases to trimming and J lost 2 bases; unmatched junction nucleotides: 4. This chain's CDR3 is CSVAGQINYGYTF. The CDR3 DNA follows: TGCAGCGTTGCGGGACAGATAAACTATGGCTACACCTTC.

This clonotype has only one observation. This chain joins TRBV7-2 and TRBJ2-2; 7 nucleotides line up with TRBD2. This CDR3 contains 17 residues. Trimming took 3 bases from V and 2 from J; bases not matched to a gene: 9. Looked up from germline, CDR1 is SGHTA and CDR2 is FQGNSA. The CDR3 bases are TGTGCCAGCAGCTTCCCCAACGGGACTACCAACACCGGGGAGCTGTTTTTT. This gives the protein CASSFPNGTTNTGELFF.

The chain has TRBV28 and TRBJ1-1, with 7 nucleotides matching TRBD1. The V and J ends lost 5 bases and 0 bases, in that order; junction bases with no gene match: 15. The germline gives CDR1 MDHEN, CDR2 SYDVKM. The CDR3 totals 18 residues. The CDR3 bases are TGTGCCAGCAGTGCACCAGGGGGAGCCAGCGGGATGAACACTGAAGCTTTCTTT. Its translation: CASSAPGGASGMNTEAFF.

CDR3 sequence reads: CASSHSSDGSYEQYF. The CDR3 nucleotides are TGTGCCAGCAGTCACTCTAGTGACGGCTCCTACGAGCAGTACTTC. The gene calls are TRBV28 and TRBJ2-7; D ambiguous. The CDR3 is 15 residues long. The germline V and J ends were trimmed by 5 bases and 0 bases, with 14 bases remaining between them. Germline CDR1 reads MDHEN; CDR2 reads SYDVKM.

The chain has TRBV28 and TRBJ1-2; 7 nucleotides align to TRBD1. V gave up 5 bases and J gave up 3 bases; unmatched junction bases: 15. There are 17 residues in the CDR3. Germline lookup yields CDR1 MDHEN and CDR2 SYDVKM. As DNA, the CDR3 is TGTGCCAGCAGTCCCACCCTGACAGGGATGTTAGACTATGGCTACACCTTC. Encoded protein: CASSPTLTGMLDYGYTF.

V gene TRBV12-3 or TRBV12-4 combines with J gene TRBJ1-3, with D possibly TRBD1 on 6 matching bases. Between the trimmed V and J ends, which lost 4 bases and 4 bases, there was a span of 14 bases. The CDR3 loop spans 15 amino acids. DNA for the CDR3: TGTGCCAGCAGTTCTACAGGGTTGGGAGGAAACACCATATATTTT. Translated, it gives CASSSTGLGGNTIYF.

This clonotype has only a few counts. This chain links TRBV18 with TRBJ1-4; the D gene is possibly TRBD1 (5 bases). V was shortened by 3 bases and J by 8 bases, with 16 bases between the two germline ends. In germline, CDR1 is KGHSH, CDR2 LQKENI. The CDR3 sequence is 15 residues long. CDR3 loop: CASSPIFQGREKLFF. The CDR3 bases are TGTGCCAGCTCACCCATTTTTCAGGGTCGCGAAAAACTGTTTTTT.

The chain links TRBV3-1 to TRBJ2-3; D is ambiguous. The CDR3 consists of 16 residues. From germline, CDR1 is LGHDT and CDR2 YNNKEL (reference sequence). V was trimmed by 4 bases and J by 2 bases, leaving 16 bases between them. CDR3 residues: CASSRFRSENTDTQYF. CDR3 nucleotides: TGTGCCAGCAGCCGCTTCCGGAGCGAAAACACAGATACGCAGTATTTT.

CDR3 region: CSVDGQGAHEQYF. CDR3 in DNA: TGCAGCGTTGACGGACAGGGGGCCCACGAGCAGTACTTC. The V and J genes are TRBV29-1 and TRBJ2-7, with 11 bases aligning to TRBD1. The CDR3 totals 13 residues. CDR1 is SQVTM and CDR2 is ANQGSEA in the germline V gene. The trim removed 3 bases at V and 5 bases at J, leaving 3 bases unmatched.

In its sample, this clonotype was seen a few times. The V and J genes are TRBV6-5 and TRBJ1-2; 9 nucleotides match TRBD1. J was trimmed by 8 bases and V by 5 bases; bases with no gene match: 6. CDR1 is MNHEY and CDR2 is SVGAGI in the germline V gene. This CDR3 has 13 amino acids. CDR3 loop: CASSAGTGLGYTF. For the CDR3, the DNA is TGTGCCAGCAGTGCCGGGACAGGGTTAGGCTACACCTTC.

This chain connects TRBV30 to TRBJ2-1; D is perhaps TRBD2 (6 bases). The CDR3 contains 14 residues. Trimming pared 2 bases from V and 1 base from J, leaving 9 bases between. Germline V gene data show CDR1 as GTSNPN and CDR2 as SVGIG (reference sequence). In DNA form, the CDR3 reads TGTGCCTGGAGTATGGGGAGGTCCTACAATGAGCAGTTCTTC. Its translation: CAWSMGRSYNEQFF.

This clonotype appeared a few times. The rearrangement uses TRBV21-1 and TRBJ2-7; the DNA was not used to check the table's D call, TRBD1. TRBV21-1 is flagged as a pseudogene. This CDR3 is built from 15 residues. DNA of the CDR3: TGTGCCAGCAGCAACATCCCGTATAGATCCTACGAGCAGTACTTC. Translating it yields CASSNIPYRSYEQYF.

The chain has TRBV2 and TRBJ2-7; D remains ambiguous. Trimming took 7 bases from V and 3 from J, leaving 7 bases between them. The CDR3 has 11 residues. Germline V gene lookup returns CDR1 SNHLY and CDR2 FYNNEI. CDR3 residues: CASTLGYEQYF. CDR3 DNA: TGTGCCAGCACTCTGGGCTACGAGCAGTACTTC. The full variable domain, with the rest looked up from reference TRBV2 and TRBJ2-7, is EPEVTQTPSHQVTQMGQEVILRCVPISNHLYFYWYRQILGQKVEFLVSFYNNEISEKSEIFDDQFSVERPDGSNFTLKIRSTKLEDSAMYFCASTLGYEQYFGPGTRLTVT.

This clonotype showed up just a few times. The rearrangement links TRBV5-1 to TRBJ2-1; D perhaps matches TRBD2 (5 bases). V was clipped by 5 bases and J by 8 bases, with 20 bases between them. Germline loops: CDR1 SGHRS, CDR2 YFSETQ. The CDR3 loop spans 15 amino acids. CDR3 in amino acids: CASRRVEGVAHEQFF. CDR3 sequence (DNA): TGCGCCAGCAGACGAGTAGAGGGAGTGGCCCATGAGCAGTTCTTC.

The chain combines TRBV6-5 with TRBJ2-7, with D perhaps TRBD1 or TRBD2 (5 bases each). Germline CDR1 and CDR2: MNHEY and SVGAGI. V was trimmed by 2 bases and J by 4 bases, leaving 9 bases between them. The CDR3 extends over 13 amino acids. The CDR3 reads CASSYGTEYEQYF. DNA of the CDR3: TGTGCCAGCAGTTACGGGACCGAATACGAGCAGTACTTC.

This clonotype has a handful of counts. The rearrangement links TRBV13 to TRBJ2-3; 9 bases agree with TRBD2. Looked up from germline, CDR1 is PRHDT and CDR2 is FYEKMQ (reference sequence). The CDR3 is 15 amino acids. V was clipped by 2 bases and J by 1 base; unmatched bases: 1. Here the CDR3 DNA reads TGTGCCAGCAGCTTATCTAGCGGGGGCACAGATACGCAGTATTTT. The encoded protein is CASSLSSGGTDTQYF.

This chain links TRBV3-1 with TRBJ2-1; 8 bases agree with TRBD2. V lost 3 bases, J lost 7 bases, and 5 bases stayed unmatched. CDR1 and CDR2 (germline): LGHDT, YNNKEL (reference sequence). The CDR3 length is 14 residues. The CDR3 nucleotides read TGTGCCAGCAGCCAGGGACTAGAGGGGAATGAGCAGTTCTTC. Encoded protein: CASSQGLEGNEQFF.

This clonotype was observed a few times. This chain uses TRBV5-5 with TRBJ1-1; 11 bases are a match to TRBD1. The CDR3 consists of 15 residues. Per germline, CDR1 SGHKS and CDR2 YYEKEE (reference sequence). The ends lost 4 bases at V and 1 base at J; junction bases unmatched: 3. In DNA, the CDR3 is TGTGCCAGCAGCGGACAGGGGGCGAGGAACACTGAAGCTTTCTTT. This gives the protein CASSGQGARNTEAFF.

The chain has TRBV7-2 and TRBJ1-2, with unresolved D. Trimming removed 5 bases at V and 4 bases at J, with 20 bases between. The CDR3 runs to 16 residues. The germline gives CDR1 SGHTA, CDR2 FQGNSA. The CDR3 reads CASSHGGLSPSYGYTF. The CDR3 coding sequence is TGTGCCAGCAGCCATGGAGGGTTAAGCCCCAGCTATGGCTACACCTTC.

In its sample, this clonotype was seen a few times. The V and J genes are TRBV20-1 and TRBJ2-7; TRBD1 might be the D (5 bases). This CDR3 region has 14 residues. Germline assignment: CDR1 DFQATT and CDR2 SNEGSKA (reference sequence). Trimming took 6 bases from V and 3 from J, leaving 18 bases between them. CDR3 nucleotides: TGCAGTGCGGTCGGACAAGATACATTCTACGAGCAGTACTTC. Translated: CSAVGQDTFYEQYF.

This clonotype turned up a few times. V is TRBV7-9 and J is TRBJ1-4; D ambiguous. V lost 4 bases and J 3 bases, leaving 15 bases between the germline ends. This CDR3 has 16 amino acids. Per germline, CDR1 SEHNR and CDR2 FQNEAQ (reference sequence). The CDR3 is CASSSISGVSNEKLFF. The CDR3 nucleotides read TGTGCCAGCAGCTCAATCTCCGGGGTGTCTAATGAAAAACTGTTTTTT.

This chain uses TRBV6-6 with TRBJ2-6; 7 bases are shared with TRBD1. CDR3 length equals 16 residues. Germline V lookup: CDR1 MNHNY, CDR2 SVGAGI (reference sequence). The junction had 3 bases not matched to a gene; V was cut back by 3 bases and J by 1 base. Here the CDR3 DNA reads TGTGCCAGCAGTTATTCAGGGGGATCTGGGGCCAACGTCCTGACTTTC. This gives the protein CASSYSGGSGANVLTF.

The CDR3 nucleotides read TGTGCCAGTACCCGGGCAGGGGGGAATGGCGAGCAGTACTTC. Residues: CASTRAGGNGEQYF. The chain links TRBV19 to TRBJ2-7; D is possibly TRBD1 (7 bases). Germline CDR1 is LNHDA and CDR2 is SQIVND (reference sequence). This CDR3 is 14 amino acids long. V lost 7 bases, J lost 6 bases, and 19 bases lay in between.

The rearrangement joins TRBV3-1 to TRBJ2-5, with D unresolved. Trimming stripped 0 bases from V and 8 bases from J, with 10 bases between. In germline, CDR1 is LGHDT, CDR2 YNNKEL (reference sequence). The CDR3 is 13 amino acids. CDR3 DNA sequence: TGTGCCAGCAGCCAAGATGGGCACAGCACCCAGTACTTC. It encodes CASSQDGHSTQYF.

This clonotype was seen at least ten times. This rearrangement joins TRBV5-1 to TRBJ1-1, with 10 bases lining up with TRBD1. This CDR3 region has 16 residues. V gave up 1 base and J gave up 0 bases; unmatched junction bases: 3. The germline V gene encodes CDR1 SGHRS and CDR2 YFSETQ. CDR3 loop: CASSLTGTGVNTEAFF. The CDR3 DNA reads as TGCGCCAGCAGCTTGACAGGGACAGGGGTGAACACTGAAGCTTTCTTT. Full variable domain (remainder filled in from reference TRBV5-1 and TRBJ1-1): KAGVTQTPRYLIKTRGQQVTLSCSPISGHRSVSWYQQTPGQGLQFLFEYFSETQRNKGNFPGRFSGRQFSNSRSEMNVSTLELGDSALYLCASSLTGTGVNTEAFFGQGTRLTVV.